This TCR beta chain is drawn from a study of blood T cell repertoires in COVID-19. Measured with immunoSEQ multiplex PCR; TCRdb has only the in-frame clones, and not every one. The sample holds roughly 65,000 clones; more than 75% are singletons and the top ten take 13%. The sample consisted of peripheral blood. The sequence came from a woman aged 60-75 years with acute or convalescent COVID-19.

The CDR3, as DNA: TGTGCCAGCAGCGGGACAGGGCCCACAGATACGCAGTATTTT. This translates into CASSGTGPTDTQYF. This chain connects TRBV27 to TRBJ2-3; 9 nucleotides agree with TRBD1. The CDR3 is made up of 14 amino acids. V was pared by 6 bases and J by 2 bases, with 3 bases of the junction left unmatched. Germline CDR1 is MNHEY and CDR2 is SMNVEV (reference sequence).